A selection of T cell receptor beta chains follows, all from one sample in a study of response to subunit inactivated influenza vaccine. TCRdb re-called the RT-PCR reads through MiXCR, storing one row per CDR3 protein. This sample has about 540,000 distinct CDR3 sequences; under 30% occur once, and the top ten carry about 3%. These same data were also listed under a study on T cells expressing NK-cell markers.

This sample comprised CD4+ T cells sorted from PBMCs, obtained 11 to 12 days after vaccination. The receptors stem from a man aged 50-59 years who received an inactivated influenza vaccine. Each CDR3 is given with its conserved first and last residue. D genes are given only for firm matches. Expanded clones are given a class, and other clones once, few, many or no size at all.

TRBV28	.	TRBJ2-1	few	TGTGCCAGCATCCAGTCGGATCTCTTCTACAATGAGCAGTTCTTC	CASIQSDLFYNEQFF
TRBV5-1	.	TRBJ1-2	.	TGCGCCAGCAACACGGGGGGTGACAACTATGGCTACACCTTC	CASNTGGDNYGYTF
TRBV11-2	TRBD1	TRBJ2-7	few	TGTGCCAGCAGCCCTGGACAGGGCCACGAGCAGTACTTC	CASSPGQGHEQYF
TRBV28	TRBD1	TRBJ2-7	few	TGTGCCAGCAGGGAGACAGGGTACTACGAGCAGTACTTC	CASRETGYYEQYF
TRBV3-1	.	TRBJ2-5	many	TGTGCCAGCAGCCAAGGACAGACCCCGGGGGAGACCCAGTACTTC	CASSQGQTPGETQYF
TRBV5-1	.	TRBJ2-7	few	TGCGCCAGCAGCGGGACGGATCTGTCCTACGAGCAGTACTTC	CASSGTDLSYEQYF
TRBV6-1	TRBD1	TRBJ2-1	.	TGTGCCAGCACCGGACGGACAGGGAGTTACAATGAGCAGTTCTTC	CASTGRTGSYNEQFF
TRBV14	TRBD2	TRBJ2-1	few	TGTGCCAGCAGACTCGGGACTAGTCATTTGGATGAGCAGTTCTTC	CASRLGTSHLDEQFF
TRBV6-2/TRBV6-3	TRBD2	TRBJ2-1	few	TGTGCCAGCATCTCGGCACCCCCGGGGGGCAATGAGCAGTTCTTC	CASISAPPGGNEQFF
TRBV27	.	TRBJ1-4	.	TGTGCCAGCAGTTTATCCGGGGCTAGAAAACTGTTTTTT	CASSLSGARKLFF
TRBV5-1	TRBD1	TRBJ2-3	few	TGCGCCAGCAGCCCGGGACAGAACAAGGATACGCAGTATTTT	CASSPGQNKDTQYF
TRBV12-3/TRBV12-4	.	TRBJ2-2	few	TGTGCCAGCGAGAACACCGGGGAGCTGTTTTTT	CASENTGELFF
TRBV2	.	TRBJ1-1	.	TGTGCCAGCAGTGAGTACATGAACACTGAAGCTTTCTTT	CASSEYMNTEAFF
TRBV11-2	TRBD1	TRBJ1-2	few	TGTGCCAGCAGCCCCGGGACAGGGTTCGGCTACACCTTC	CASSPGTGFGYTF
TRBV6-2/TRBV6-3	.	TRBJ2-7	few	TGTGCCAGCAGTTACTCGCAATACGAGCAGTACTTC	CASSYSQYEQYF
TRBV6-2/TRBV6-3	TRBD1	TRBJ1-1	many	TGTGCCAGCAGTTGGAGGACAGGGGAGGTGAACACTGAAGCTTTCTTT	CASSWRTGEVNTEAFF
TRBV10-3	.	TRBJ2-5	.	TGTGCCATCAAGGGACCCCTCCAAGAGACCCAGTACTTC	CAIKGPLQETQYF
TRBV7-2	TRBD2	TRBJ2-1	many	TGTGCCAGCAGAAGCGGGGGGCTTGGCAATGAGCAGTTCTTC	CASRSGGLGNEQFF
TRBV5-1	.	TRBJ1-5	.	TGCGCCAGCAGCTTAGGGGGTGGGGGGGTGTACCAGCCCCAGCATTTT	CASSLGGGGVYQPQHF
TRBV6-1	TRBD1	TRBJ2-7	few	TGTGCCAGCAGCCGAGACGGGACAGGGCCCTACGAGCAGTACTTC	CASSRDGTGPYEQYF
TRBV20-1	TRBD2	TRBJ2-7	.	TGCAGTGCCACGGGACTAGCGGGAGATGGCGAGCAGTACTTC	CSATGLAGDGEQYF
TRBV2	TRBD1	TRBJ2-7	few	TGTGCCAGCAGGAGGACAGGGAGCTCCTACGAGCAGTACTTC	CASRRTGSSYEQYF
TRBV29-1	TRBD2	TRBJ2-7	.	TGCAGCGGTGAAAACCCTAGCGGGAGGGGTACCTACGAGCAGTACTTC	CSGENPSGRGTYEQYF
TRBV29-1	TRBD2	TRBJ2-7	.	TGCAGCGCAGGACTAGCGGGAACCGAGCAGTACTTC	CSAGLAGTEQYF
TRBV5-6	.	TRBJ2-7	.	TGTGCCAGCAGCTCGCCCGGCTCCCCGCGGGCCTACGAGCAGTACTTC	CASSSPGSPRAYEQYF
TRBV29-1	.	TRBJ1-3	few	TGCAGCGTTGGTGTGAGCGACACCATATATTTT	CSVGVSDTIYF
TRBV7-2	.	TRBJ2-7	.	TGTGCCAGCAGCCCCGGACGGACCCCAGAGGGCGAGCAGTACTTC	CASSPGRTPEGEQYF
TRBV5-5	.	TRBJ2-5	.	TGTGCCAGCAGCTTGGGGCCTGCTTCGGAAGAGACCCAGTACTTC	CASSLGPASEETQYF
TRBV7-2	.	TRBJ1-6	.	TGTGCCAGCAGCACCTCCGGGGCTAATTCACCCCTCCACTTT	CASSTSGANSPLHF
TRBV7-9	.	TRBJ2-4	.	TGTGCCAGCAGCTTAACACGGGAAAACATTCAGTACTTC	CASSLTRENIQYF
TRBV20-1	.	TRBJ2-1	.	TGCAGTGCATCTGACCAGGCGGATGAGCAGTTCTTC	CSASDQADEQFF
TRBV7-2	TRBD2	TRBJ2-3	.	TGTGCCAGCAGCTCGCGACTAGCGGGAGAGACAGATACGCAGTATTTT	CASSSRLAGETDTQYF
TRBV7-2	.	TRBJ2-1	few	TGTGCCAGCAGCTTAGCGCTCGAATACAATGAGCAGTTCTTC	CASSLALEYNEQFF
TRBV6-4	.	TRBJ2-2	.	TGTGCCAGCAGAGGCGAGGGAAACACCGGGGAGCTGTTTTTT	CASRGEGNTGELFF
TRBV5-1	.	TRBJ1-1	.	TGCGCCAGCAGCTTGGCTAACACAGGAAACGAAGCTTTCTTT	CASSLANTGNEAFF
TRBV11-1	TRBD2	TRBJ2-1	.	TGTGCCAGCAGCTTCCCCGGACTAGCGGGAAGCTATGAGCAGTTCTTC	CASSFPGLAGSYEQFF
TRBV9	TRBD1	TRBJ2-2	.	TGTGCCAGCAGCGTAGTAGGGACAGGGGTAGGCACCGGGGAGCTGTTTTTT	CASSVVGTGVGTGELFF
TRBV20-1	.	TRBJ2-3	.	TGCAGTCCTCTTCTGGGGGGCCGAGATACGCAGTATTTT	CSPLLGGRDTQYF
TRBV4-2	TRBD1	TRBJ1-5	few	TGTGCCAGCAGCCAAAGCTACACAGGGGATAGCAATCAGCCCCAGCATTTT	CASSQSYTGDSNQPQHF
TRBV14	.	TRBJ1-1	few	TGTGCCAGCAGCCAATTCGCAATGAACACTGAAGCTTTCTTT	CASSQFAMNTEAFF
TRBV6-5	.	TRBJ1-2	few	TGTGCCAGCAGTTACTTGGGGGGAGGTCGTGGCTACACCTTC	CASSYLGGGRGYTF
TRBV20-1	.	TRBJ2-3	many	TGCAGTGCTAGAGGAGGAGGGGGGGGTGGTTTCACAGATACGCAGTATTTT	CSARGGGGGGFTDTQYF
TRBV20-1	.	TRBJ2-3	.	TGCAGTGCTAGGGGTAGCGCCAAAGATACGCAGTATTTT	CSARGSAKDTQYF
TRBV4-2	.	TRBJ2-2	few	TGTGCCAGCAGCCAAGATCAAGTAAACACCGGGGAGCTGTTTTTT	CASSQDQVNTGELFF
TRBV30	TRBD1	TRBJ2-7	few	TGTGCCTGGCGAAGCCCCGGACAGGGCCAGCAGTACTTC	CAWRSPGQGQQYF
TRBV10-3	.	TRBJ1-2	few	TGTGCCATCAGTGGCGGTATAACGGATGGCTACACCTTC	CAISGGITDGYTF
TRBV10-2	.	TRBJ1-2	.	TGCGCCAGCAGCGCCGGGACACCCAGCGGCTACACCTTC	CASSAGTPSGYTF
TRBV28	.	TRBJ2-7	.	TGTGCCAGCAGTTTAACAGGGGGCCCCCGGACTAGCGGATATTACGAGCAGTACTTC	CASSLTGGPRTSGYYEQYF
TRBV2	.	TRBJ1-1	few	TGTGCCAGCAGTGGTCGGGGGAACACTGAAGCTTTCTTT	CASSGRGNTEAFF
TRBV4-2	.	TRBJ2-2	few	TGTGCCAGCAGCCAAGGTAGAGTTAGCACCGGGGAGCTGTTTTTT	CASSQGRVSTGELFF
TRBV5-5	TRBD1	TRBJ1-6	few	TGTGCCAGCAGCTTGGGACAGGGCTTTTCACCCCTCCACTTT	CASSLGQGFSPLHF
TRBV12-3/TRBV12-4	TRBD1	TRBJ2-3	.	TGTGCCACCAAGACAGGGAGATACACTAGCACAGATACGCAGTATTTT	CATKTGRYTSTDTQYF
TRBV7-9	.	TRBJ2-7	.	TGTGCCAGCATCCGCTCTGGGGGGCAGGGCGAGCAGTACTTC	CASIRSGGQGEQYF
TRBV4-3	TRBD1	TRBJ2-5	many	TGCGCCAGCAGCCGCTGGACAGGGGGAGAAGAGACCCAGTACTTC	CASSRWTGGEETQYF
TRBV28	TRBD1	TRBJ1-2	.	TGTGCCAGCAGGGGACAGTCTTCTAACTATGGCTACACCTTC	CASRGQSSNYGYTF
TRBV20-1	TRBD1	TRBJ2-5	.	TGCAGTGCTAGCCTCGGGACAGCGCAAGAGACCCAGTACTTC	CSASLGTAQETQYF
TRBV20-1	.	TRBJ2-2	.	TGCAGTGCTGCCCGGAGTGCGAACACCGGGGAGCTGTTTTTT	CSAARSANTGELFF